This note documents a single TCR beta chain sequence. Its antigen is unknown. The V gene lost 5 bases and the J gene lost 8 bases, with 15 bases spanning the gap. The CDR3 is made up of 13 amino acids. Germline CDR1 and CDR2: SGHTA and FQGNSA. These data belong to a study of OX40 agonist ivuxolimab in advanced cancers. About the study: Three partial responders included one hepatocellular carcinoma patient and two cutaneous melanoma patients. The study, taken as a whole, reports: With doses of 0.1-3.0 mg/kg, partial responders showed among the lowest clonal expansion.

Clones were read by immunoSEQ multiplex PCR, and TCRdb kept only the in-frame ones, dropping some. Of some 78,000 clones detected, around 94% appear once; the ten largest clones hold approximately 2.9%. This TCR derives from an adult with an advanced solid tumor such as melanoma, head and neck, liver or kidney cancer. The chain joins TRBV7-2 to TRBJ1-1, with D unclear. The sequencing used CD4+ or CD8+ T cells sorted from blood, collected in a trial of the OX40 agonist ivuxolimab. The CDR3 nucleotides read TGTGCCAGCAGCCTCCCTTATGGTCCGGAAGCTTTCTTT. Translation: CASSLPYGPEAFF.